Following are 8 T cell receptor beta chains from one sample sequenced in a study of metastatic and nonmetastatic thyroid tumors. TCRdb re-called the PCR reads via MiXCR. The data hold 15,000 to 20,000 clones, with 34% observed a single time. Patients had received no treatment of any kind before thyroid surgery. The material sequenced was tumor tissue. The receptors were gathered from a male donor with papillary thyroid cancer or a benign thyroid nodule (not recorded which). Some clones in this sample may be carry-over from other donors' samples.

This clone has at least ten counts. This chain connects TRBV15 to TRBJ2-5, with D possibly TRBD2 on 5 matching bases. Trimming took off 5 bases at V and 1 base at J, with 14 bases between the two ends. Germline values: CDR1 LNHNV, CDR2 YYDKDF (reference sequence). The CDR3 length is 15 residues. The CDR3 sequence: CATSGPARGQETQYF. CDR3 DNA sequence: TGTGCCACCAGCGGGCCGGCCCGGGGCCAAGAGACCCAGTACTTC.

The V gene is TRBV27, the J gene TRBJ1-1; possibly TRBD1 for D (6 bases). V lost 8 bases to trimming and J lost 3 bases, with 22 bases between them. The CDR3 length is 16 residues. Per germline, CDR1 MNHEY and CDR2 SMNVEV (reference sequence). CDR3 nucleotide sequence: TGTGCCAGCTCTCGATACAGGGTCGTTTGGTACACTGAAGCTTTCTTT. This encodes CASSRYRVVWYTEAFF.

V usage is TRBV28 and J usage is TRBJ2-7; weak D call: TRBD1 (5 bases). Germline assignment: CDR1 MDHEN and CDR2 SYDVKM. Trimming removed 3 bases at V and 0 bases at J, with 12 bases between. This CDR3 region has 15 residues. CDR3 sequence: CASSFLQANSYEQYF. The CDR3 nucleotides are TGTGCCAGCAGTTTCCTACAGGCCAACTCCTACGAGCAGTACTTC.

V and J are TRBV11-2 and TRBJ2-2; TRBD2 matches at 8 bases. The V gene end was trimmed by 4 bases and the J gene end by 3 bases; junction bases not matched to a gene: 7. Per the germline V gene, CDR1 is SGHAT and CDR2 is FQNNGV. The CDR3 has 16 residues. CDR3 coding DNA: TGTGCCAGCAGCTCCGCGACTAGCGTATACACCGGGGAGCTGTTTTTT. Its protein product is CASSSATSVYTGELFF.

The chain uses TRBV24-1 and TRBJ1-5; D possibly corresponds to TRBD1 (6 bases). Germline V gene data show CDR1 as KGHDR and CDR2 as SFDVKD. The CDR3 contains 12 residues. V shed 6 bases and J shed 5 bases, with 7 bases lying between them. Here the CDR3 reads CATSPGDQPQHF. The CDR3 DNA sequence: TGTGCCACCAGTCCAGGGGATCAGCCCCAGCATTTT.

This clone was recorded at least ten times. A much bigger clone sits one base away, suggesting this may be a read error. For the CDR3, the DNA is TGTGCCAGCATCGGGGGGAACACAGATACGCAGTATTTT. Translating it yields CASIGGNTDTQYF. The chain uses TRBV28 and TRBJ2-3; 7 bases agree with TRBD2. CDR3 length: 13 amino acids. V lost 7 bases, J lost 2 bases, and 3 bases stayed unmatched. Germline V gene lookup returns CDR1 MDHEN and CDR2 SYDVKM.

This clone occurred a few times. The V call is TRBV6-2 or TRBV6-3, the J call TRBJ1-5; D call uncertain. The CDR3 is 15 residues long. Germline V gives CDR1 MNHEY, CDR2 SVGEGT. The V and J ends lost 0 bases and 0 bases respectively, with 6 bases between them. CDR3 DNA sequence: TGTGCCAGCAGTTACTCACCCTATAGCAATCAGCCCCAGCATTTT. This sequence encodes CASSYSPYSNQPQHF.

Concerning this clone: A read error may produce the germline difference seen at one junction end. The V and J genes are TRBV9 and TRBJ2-3; the D gene is possibly TRBD1 (7 bases). The germline gives CDR1 SGDLS, CDR2 YYNGEE. The CDR3 spans 15 residues. CDR3 region: CASSATQGGTDTRYF. The CDR3 DNA reads as TGTGCCAGCAGCGCAACCCAGGGGGGCACAGATACGCGGTATTTT.